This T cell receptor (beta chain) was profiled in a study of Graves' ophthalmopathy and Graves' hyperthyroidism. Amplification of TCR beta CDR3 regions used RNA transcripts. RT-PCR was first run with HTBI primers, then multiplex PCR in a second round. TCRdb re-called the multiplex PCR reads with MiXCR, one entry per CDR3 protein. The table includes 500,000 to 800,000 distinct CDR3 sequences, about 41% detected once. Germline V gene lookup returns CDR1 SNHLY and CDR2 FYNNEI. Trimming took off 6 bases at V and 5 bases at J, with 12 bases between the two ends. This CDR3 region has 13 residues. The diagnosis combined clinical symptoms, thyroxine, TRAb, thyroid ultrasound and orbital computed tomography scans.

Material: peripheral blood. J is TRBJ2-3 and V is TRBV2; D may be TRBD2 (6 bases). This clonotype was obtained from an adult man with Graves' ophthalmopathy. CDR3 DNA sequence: TGTGCCAGCAGAGTCGGGGGAGGAGATACGCAGTATTTT. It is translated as CASRVGGGDTQYF.